These T cell receptor beta chains were read from a single sample in a study of T-cell reconstitution after alpha-beta-depleted transplantation in children. A single record per CDR3 protein comes from TCRdb applying MiXCR to the PCR reads. The table records hundreds of thousands of distinct CDR3 sequences, roughly 13% of them present only once. The specimen comprised PBMCs, sampled before TCRalphabeta/CD19-depleted stem cell transplant. The receptor source for this set is a girl aged 2 to 10 with congenital amegakaryocytic thrombocytopenia, due to receive a stem cell transplant. The CDR3 runs from the conserved cysteine through the conserved F or W. D genes are given only for firm matches. Rows give clone size only sometimes, using once, few, many, or a class for an expanded clone.

clone size: many; D gene: TRBD1; J gene: TRBJ2-7; V gene: TRBV20-1; CDR3 DNA: TGCAGTGCCCGGGACAGGTCTATCTACGAGCAGTACTTC; CDR3 protein: CSARDRSIYEQYF
clone size: -; D gene: -; J gene: TRBJ2-4; V gene: TRBV4-2; CDR3 DNA: TGTGCCAGCAGCCAAGAAATGGGAGGCGTCAAAAACATTCAGTACTTC; CDR3 protein: CASSQEMGGVKNIQYF
clone size: many; D gene: -; J gene: TRBJ2-3; V gene: TRBV5-1; CDR3 DNA: TGCGCCAGCAGGGGGGACCGGACAGATACGCAGTATTTT; CDR3 protein: CASRGDRTDTQYF
clone size: many; D gene: -; J gene: TRBJ1-1; V gene: TRBV2; CDR3 DNA: TGTGCCGCAAACGGAGGGCAGCACGCTGAAGCTTTCTTT; CDR3 protein: CAANGGQHAEAFF
clone size: many; D gene: -; J gene: TRBJ2-3; V gene: TRBV6-1; CDR3 DNA: TGTGCCAGCAGGCCTCCGACAGGCTTCACAGATACGCAGTATTTT; CDR3 protein: CASRPPTGFTDTQYF
clone size: -; D gene: -; J gene: TRBJ1-2; V gene: TRBV5-1; CDR3 DNA: TGCGCCAGCAGCTTGCCAGGGGTCGAGGGCTACCCCTTC; CDR3 protein: CASSLPGVEGYPF
clone size: many; D gene: -; J gene: TRBJ1-1; V gene: TRBV4-1; CDR3 DNA: TGCGCCAGCAGCCCAGCAGGGGTGAACACTGAAGCTTTCTTT; CDR3 protein: CASSPAGVNTEAFF
clone size: many; D gene: -; J gene: TRBJ1-5; V gene: TRBV5-1; CDR3 DNA: TGCGCCAGCAGCTTGGGGGTCGGTCAGCCCCAGCATTTT; CDR3 protein: CASSLGVGQPQHF
clone size: -; D gene: -; J gene: TRBJ2-1; V gene: TRBV2; CDR3 DNA: TGTGCCAGCAGACCATTTGGAGGAAATTACAATGAGCAGTTCTTC; CDR3 protein: CASRPFGGNYNEQFF
clone size: many; D gene: TRBD1; J gene: TRBJ2-6; V gene: TRBV10-3; CDR3 DNA: TGTGCCATCAGTCGACAGGGCTCTGGGGCCAACGTCCTGACTTTC; CDR3 protein: CAISRQGSGANVLTF
clone size: few; D gene: -; J gene: TRBJ2-7; V gene: TRBV20-1; CDR3 DNA: TGCAGTGGGGCAGGGGCCTACGAGCAGTACTTC; CDR3 protein: CSGAGAYEQYF
clone size: many; D gene: -; J gene: TRBJ2-1; V gene: TRBV20-1; CDR3 DNA: TGCAGTGCTAGAGACCGCCGGGCTAGGGACCTAGGTAGGAATGAGCAGTTCTTC; CDR3 protein: CSARDRRARDLGRNEQFF
clone size: -; D gene: -; J gene: TRBJ2-3; V gene: TRBV2; CDR3 DNA: TGTGCCAGCAATCGGGAAGCTAGCACAGATACGCAGTATTTT; CDR3 protein: CASNREASTDTQYF
clone size: -; D gene: TRBD2; J gene: TRBJ2-3; V gene: TRBV28; CDR3 DNA: TGTGCCAGCAACCCACTAGCGGGAGGGCCCGATACGCAGTATTTT; CDR3 protein: CASNPLAGGPDTQYF
clone size: few; D gene: -; J gene: TRBJ2-1; V gene: TRBV5-5; CDR3 DNA: TGTGCCAGCAGCCCCGGATCGGGGCTCTACAATGAGCAGTTCTTC; CDR3 protein: CASSPGSGLYNEQFF
clone size: -; D gene: TRBD1; J gene: TRBJ1-2; V gene: TRBV5-1; CDR3 DNA: TGCGCCAGCAGCTTGCCTCAGGGGGCGGGAGGCTACACCTTC; CDR3 protein: CASSLPQGAGGYTF
clone size: many; D gene: TRBD2; J gene: TRBJ2-1; V gene: TRBV7-3; CDR3 DNA: TGTGCCAGCAGCGTGACTAGCGGGAGAGAGACTTACAATGAGCAGTTCTTC; CDR3 protein: CASSVTSGRETYNEQFF
clone size: many; D gene: -; J gene: TRBJ1-2; V gene: TRBV20-1; CDR3 DNA: TGCAGTGCTAGAGATTTCCGCAGCTATGGCTACACCTTC; CDR3 protein: CSARDFRSYGYTF
clone size: -; D gene: -; J gene: TRBJ2-5; V gene: TRBV2; CDR3 DNA: TGTGCCAGCAGTGAAGGAAGACGGGGACCGGGAACCCAGTACTTC; CDR3 protein: CASSEGRRGPGTQYF
clone size: many; D gene: -; J gene: TRBJ2-1; V gene: TRBV20-1; CDR3 DNA: TGCAGTGCTAGCCCAAGACAGGCCCCCTACAATGAGCAGTTCTTC; CDR3 protein: CSASPRQAPYNEQFF
clone size: -; D gene: -; J gene: TRBJ1-5; V gene: TRBV5-1; CDR3 DNA: TGCGCCAGCAGGGAGGGGCGAAGCGGCAATCAGCCCCAGCATTTT; CDR3 protein: CASREGRSGNQPQHF
clone size: many; D gene: -; J gene: TRBJ1-3; V gene: TRBV7-2; CDR3 DNA: TGTGCCAGCAGCTTAGAACGGGGATTCAGTGGAAACACCATATATTTT; CDR3 protein: CASSLERGFSGNTIYF
clone size: many; D gene: -; J gene: TRBJ2-1; V gene: TRBV11-2; CDR3 DNA: TGTGCCAGCAGCCCTTCCTCACTAGGCGATGAGCAGTTCTTC; CDR3 protein: CASSPSSLGDEQFF